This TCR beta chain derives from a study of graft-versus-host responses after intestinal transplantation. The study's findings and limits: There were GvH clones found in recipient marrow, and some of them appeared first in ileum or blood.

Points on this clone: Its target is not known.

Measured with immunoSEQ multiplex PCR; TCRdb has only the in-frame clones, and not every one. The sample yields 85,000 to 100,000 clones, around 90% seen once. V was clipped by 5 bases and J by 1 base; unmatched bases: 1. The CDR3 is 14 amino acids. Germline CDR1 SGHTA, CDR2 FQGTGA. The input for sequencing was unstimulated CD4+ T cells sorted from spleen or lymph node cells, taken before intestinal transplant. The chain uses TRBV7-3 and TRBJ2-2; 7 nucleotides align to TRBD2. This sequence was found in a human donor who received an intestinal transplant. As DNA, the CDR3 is TGTGCCAGCAGCCCTAGCGGGAACACCGGGGAGCTGTTTTTT. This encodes CASSPSGNTGELFF.